Listed here are 18 T cell receptor beta chains from one sample, sequenced in a study of blood T cell repertoires in COVID-19. Profiled with immunoSEQ multiplex PCR; TCRdb holds only in-frame clones, not every one. This table holds about 290,000 clones, approximately 89% found once. The sample taken for sequencing was peripheral blood. The receptors were gathered from a woman aged 30 to 39 with COVID-19, enrolled during active disease.

This rearrangement joins TRBV5-5 to TRBJ1-5; no clear D gene. V shed 4 bases and J shed 7 bases, with 12 bases lying between them. In germline, CDR1 is SGHKS, CDR2 YYEKEE (reference sequence). CDR3 length equals 13 residues. The CDR3 DNA reads as TGTGCCAGCAGCCCCGCCGCACGGCAGCCCCAGCATTTT. Protein: CASSPAARQPQHF.

The chain has TRBV11-2 and TRBJ2-7, with a possible D match to TRBD2 (5 bases). Germline CDR1 and CDR2: SGHAT and FQNNGV. The CDR3 is made up of 15 amino acids. V was trimmed by 1 base and J by 5 bases, leaving 15 bases between them. The CDR3 DNA reads as TGTGCCAGCAGCTTAGCACCAAACGGGGTCGACGAGCAGTACTTC. Translated: CASSLAPNGVDEQYF. The variable domain in full, with the rest retrieved from reference TRBV11-2 and TRBJ2-7, is EAGVAQSPRYKIIEKRQSVAFWCNPISGHATLYWYQQILGQGPKLLIQFQNNGVVDDSQLPKDRFSAERLKGVDSTLKIQPAKLEDSAVYLCASSLAPNGVDEQYFGPGTRLTVT.

The chain is built from TRBV3-1 (or the pseudogene TRBV3-2) and TRBJ2-3, with TRBD2 identical over 8 bases. V gave up 5 bases and J gave up 2 bases; unmatched junction bases: 3. CDR1 and CDR2 (germline): LGHDT, YNNKEL (reference sequence). The CDR3 length is 14 residues. CDR3 in amino acids: CASSYSGVTDTQYF. The DNA of the CDR3 is TGTGCCAGCAGCTATAGCGGGGTCACAGATACGCAGTATTTT.

The J gene is TRBJ2-5, the V gene TRBV7-2, with D possibly TRBD2 on 6 matching bases. V shed 5 bases and J shed 2 bases, with 18 bases lying between them. This CDR3 contains 16 residues. Germline V CDR1 and CDR2: SGHTA, FQGNSA. The CDR3 nucleotides read TGTGCCAGCAGCGAGAGGAGTCTCCGGGGGCAAGAGACCCAGTACTTC. This gives the protein CASSERSLRGQETQYF.

The J gene is TRBJ2-7, the V gene TRBV4-1; no clear D. The germline gives CDR1 MGHRA, CDR2 YSYEKL. The CDR3 spans 16 residues. With 4 bases removed from V and 7 bases from J, the gap between germline ends came to 23 bases. The CDR3 protein is CASSPEPIADPREQYF. Here the CDR3 DNA reads TGCGCCAGCAGCCCCGAACCCATAGCAGACCCTAGAGAGCAGTACTTC.

The table lists this clone with a count of one. This rearrangement joins TRBV3-1 (or the pseudogene TRBV3-2) to TRBJ2-7; D possibly corresponds to TRBD2 (5 bases). Trimming pared 4 bases from V and 5 bases from J, leaving 15 bases between. This CDR3 is built from 14 residues. Germline CDR1 is LGHDT and CDR2 is YNNKEL (reference sequence). The CDR3 DNA reads TGTGCCAGCAGCCCAAGTGACTATCTGGACGAGCAGTACTTC. The encoded protein is CASSPSDYLDEQYF.

The CDR3 protein is CASSPDRGRYGYTF. In nucleotides, the CDR3 is TGTGCCAGCAGTCCGGACAGGGGCAGGTATGGCTACACCTTC. This chain links TRBV5-6 with TRBJ1-2, with 9 bases matching TRBD1. V shed 5 bases and J 5 bases; nucleotides not matched to a gene: 7. The CDR3 sequence is 14 residues long. Looked up from germline, CDR1 is SGHDT and CDR2 is YYEEEE.

The table lists this clone with a count of one. The chain is built from TRBV4-2 and TRBJ1-2; D may be TRBD1 (6 bases). The germline V and J ends were trimmed by 0 bases and 6 bases, with 11 bases remaining between them. The germline CDR1 and CDR2 sequences are LGHNA and YNFKEQ. The CDR3 sequence is 14 residues long. CDR3 coding DNA: TGTGCCAGCAGCCAAGACAGGGGTTCGAATGGCTACACCTTC. Amino acids: CASSQDRGSNGYTF.

The rearrangement links TRBV6-6 to TRBJ2-1; D is possibly TRBD2 (5 bases). V was shortened by 3 bases and J by 4 bases, with 10 bases between the two germline ends. The CDR3 contains 14 residues. Germline CDR1 is MNHNY and CDR2 is SVGAGI (reference sequence). CDR3 sequence reads: CASSYGLKYNEQFF. The CDR3, as DNA: TGTGCCAGCAGTTATGGACTGAAGTACAATGAGCAGTTCTTC.

The gene calls are TRBV2 and TRBJ2-5; possibly TRBD2 for D (5 bases). The CDR3 sequence is 14 residues long. The germline V gene has CDR1 SNHLY and CDR2 FYNNEI. Trimming took off 2 bases at V and 0 bases at J, with 7 bases between the two ends. The CDR3 DNA sequence: TGTGCCAGCAGTGAATCGGGGTACCAAGAGACCCAGTACTTC. Translating gives CASSESGYQETQYF.

Only one count was recorded for this clone. This chain joins TRBV27 and TRBJ2-3; TRBD1 matches at 9 bases. The V segment lost 5 bases and the J segment 1 base; nucleotides outside the gene matches: 10. The CDR3 is 17 residues long. CDR1 is MNHEY and CDR2 is SMNVEV in the germline V gene (reference sequence). The CDR3 bases are TGTGCCAGCAGTCCCCGGACAGGGGAAGGAGGCACAGATACGCAGTATTTT. Its translation: CASSPRTGEGGTDTQYF.

CDR3 in amino acids: CASGLGVAESSYNEQFF. CDR3 sequence (DNA): TGTGCTAGTGGTTTGGGGGTCGCGGAGTCCTCCTACAATGAGCAGTTCTTC. V usage is TRBV12-5 and J usage is TRBJ2-1; D unclear. CDR3 length: 17 residues. The V gene lost 1 base and the J gene lost 0 bases, with 13 bases spanning the gap. CDR1 is LGHNT and CDR2 is FRNRAP in the germline V gene.

CDR3 sequence (DNA): TGTGCCAGCAGCCCCCGGGGGGACACAGATACGCAGTATTTT. Translation gives CASSPRGDTDTQYF. The chain couples TRBV7-9 to TRBJ2-3; 7 bases agree with TRBD2. CDR1 is SEHNR and CDR2 is FQNEAQ in the germline V gene (reference sequence). After removal of 5 bases from V and 2 bases from J, the junction contained 4 bases not matched to a gene. CDR3 length: 14 amino acids.

The J gene is TRBJ1-2, the V gene TRBV6-5; D gene ambiguous. This CDR3 has 15 amino acids. Germline CDR1 reads MNHEY; CDR2 reads SVGAGI. V gave up 2 bases and J gave up 5 bases, with 15 bases separating them. The CDR3 sequence is CASSYTRDNFYGYTF. The CDR3 DNA reads as TGTGCCAGCAGTTACACGCGGGATAACTTTTATGGCTACACCTTC.

J is TRBJ2-1 and V is TRBV5-6; 12 nucleotides align to TRBD2. Unmatched junction bases numbered 5, after V lost 0 bases and J lost 7 bases. CDR3 length equals 16 residues. The germline gives CDR1 SGHDT, CDR2 YYEEEE. CDR3 bases: TGTGCCAGCAGCTTGGGAGAGACTAGCGGGGGAAATGAGCAGTTCTTC. Residues: CASSLGETSGGNEQFF.

The V call is TRBV19, the J call TRBJ2-3; 8 bases align to TRBD2. The CDR3 extends over 15 amino acids. CDR1 LNHDA and CDR2 SQIVND come from the germline V gene (reference sequence). Trimming cost V 7 bases and J 3 bases; bases outside gene matches: 9. CDR3 in DNA: TGTGCCAGTACCCCGCGGGGGGCTGGGACAGATACGCAGTATTTT. It yields the protein CASTPRGAGTDTQYF.

V is TRBV7-9 and J is TRBJ1-4; D is uncertain. Germline values: CDR1 SEHNR, CDR2 FQNEAQ (reference sequence). This CDR3 has 14 residues. The V and J ends lost 3 bases and 4 bases respectively, with 9 bases between them. The CDR3 sequence is CASSFQESNEKLFF. CDR3 DNA sequence: TGTGCCAGCAGCTTTCAAGAGAGTAATGAAAAACTGTTTTTT.

The rearrangement links TRBV14 to TRBJ1-6; D is unclear. CDR1 is SGHDN and CDR2 is FVKESK in the germline V gene. V was clipped by 4 bases and J by 0 bases, with 13 bases between them. The CDR3 runs 17 residues. In DNA form, the CDR3 reads TGTGCCAGCAGCCCTTCGAGTTTCCTCTCCTATAATTCACCCCTCCACTTT. Translation gives CASSPSSFLSYNSPLHF.